This T cell receptor (beta chain) was sequenced in a study of technical replicates of blood from a few donors. Data came from immunoSEQ multiplex PCR; TCRdb stores just in-frame clones and leaves some out. The sample has about 94,000 clones, about 95% seen once; the top ten hold about 0.21%. The CDR3 spans 16 residues. The germline CDR1 and CDR2 sequences are MNHNS and SASEGT. Trimming removed 1 base from V and 5 bases from J, with 16 bases in between. The chain joins TRBV6-1 to TRBJ2-3, with D hard to call. The TCR sequence derives from a human donor in good health. Sequenced input: T cells isolated from PBMCs. CDR3 residues: CASSEVLFSSLDTQYF. The CDR3 DNA reads as TGTGCCAGCAGTGAAGTACTTTTTTCCTCCCTAGATACGCAGTATTTT.